These 9 T cell receptor beta chains were all obtained from the same sample, sequenced in a study of regulatory T cells in long-lasting Graves disease. CDR3 regions were amplified by Arm-PCR using iRepertoire HTBI primers to build TCR beta libraries. Each CDR3 protein gets one entry after TCRdb re-called the multiplex PCR reads with MiXCR. The data show a few hundred thousand distinct CDR3 sequences, with around a fifth seen just once and over 11% held by the top ten. Time point meaning: persistent/refractory GD, antithyroid drugs over 5 years with positive TRAb. There was RNA extracted from PBMCs, and the TCR library was made from it. This specimen consisted of peripheral blood mononuclear cells (PBMCs), obtained when the disease was refractory, from a patient treated with antithyroid drugs. The source of these receptors is a female donor with Graves disease.

The table lists this clonotype with many counts. This chain links TRBV6-1 with TRBJ2-5; TRBD2 agrees at 10 bases. CDR3 length: 16 amino acids. Germline trimming cut 3 bases from V and 5 bases from J; bases unmatched to any gene: 9. CDR1 is MNHNS and CDR2 is SASEGT in the germline V gene. The CDR3 DNA follows: TGTGCCAGCAGTGAGGCAGCGGGAGGGCCGGTGGAGACCCAGTACTTC. It codes for CASSEAAGGPVETQYF.

This clonotype was seen a handful of times. This sequence joins TRBV5-1 and TRBJ2-7; the D gene is possibly TRBD1 (5 bases). CDR1 is SGHRS and CDR2 is YFSETQ in the germline V gene. Trimming removed 4 bases from V and 5 bases from J, with 16 bases in between. The CDR3 loop spans 14 amino acids. The CDR3 reads CASSHQEGANEQYF. CDR3 coding DNA: TGCGCCAGCAGCCATCAAGAAGGGGCGAACGAGCAGTACTTC.

On this clonotype: At one end the junction does not follow the germline gene, possibly because of a read error. V gene TRBV28 combines with J gene TRBJ1-2; D is ambiguous. The CDR3 runs to 13 residues. Per germline, CDR1 MDHEN and CDR2 SYDVKM. The CDR3 DNA sequence: TGTGCCAGCAGTTTAGACTCTAACTATGGCCACACCTTC. It encodes CASSLDSNYGHTF.

In this sample, this clonotype turned up many times. The gene calls are TRBV11-1 and TRBJ2-2; 10 bases agree with TRBD2. V trimming: 4 bases; J trimming: 7 bases; junction bases outside the gene matches: 3. Germline values: CDR1 SGHAT, CDR2 FQDESV (reference sequence). This CDR3 has 14 residues. The CDR3 spells CASSSGLAFGELFF. Written as DNA, the CDR3 is TGTGCCAGCAGCTCGGGACTAGCGTTCGGGGAGCTGTTTTTT.

A note on this clonotype: With a much larger clone just one base away, this may be a read error. J is TRBJ2-4 and V is TRBV27, with D perhaps TRBD1 (5 bases). V lost 2 bases, J lost 9 bases, and 14 bases lay in between. The germline CDR1 and CDR2 sequences are MNHEY and SMNVEV (reference sequence). The CDR3 is 14 residues long. CDR3 loop: CASSLTGPGSIQYF. The CDR3 DNA reads as TGTGCCAGCAGTTTAACAGGACCGGGCAGCATTCAGTACTTC.

The chain is built from TRBV12-3 or TRBV12-4 and TRBJ2-3; unclear D gene. The CDR3 runs to 12 residues. The ends were cut back, 6 bases at V and 4 bases at J, with 8 bases in the middle. The CDR3 spells CASSRVADTQYF. In DNA, the CDR3 is TGTGCCAGCAGCCGAGTTGCAGATACGCAGTATTTT.

Ten or more counts support this clonotype. The genes are TRBV30 and TRBJ2-2, with D perhaps being TRBD1 or TRBD2 (6 bases each). The germline CDR1 and CDR2 sequences are GTSNPN and SVGIG (reference sequence). Trimming removed 0 bases at V and 7 bases at J, with 12 bases between. The CDR3 contains 14 residues. The chain's CDR3 is CAWSVVGGNGELFF. In DNA form, the CDR3 reads TGTGCCTGGAGTGTAGTCGGGGGCAACGGGGAGCTGTTTTTT. Filled out from reference TRBV30 and TRBJ2-2, the complete variable domain reads SQTIHQWPATLVQPVGSPLSLECTVEGTSNPNLYWYRQAAGRGLQLLFYSVGIGQISSEVPQNLSASRPQDRQFILSSKKLLLSDSGFYLCAWSVVGGNGELFFGEGSRLTVL.

The chain is built from TRBV4-1 and TRBJ2-1; perhaps D is TRBD1 or TRBD2 (7 bases each). CDR3 length: 17 residues. The germline gives CDR1 MGHRA, CDR2 YSYEKL. V gave up 2 bases and J gave up 3 bases, with 17 bases separating them. The CDR3 DNA follows: TGCGCCAGCAGCCAACGATTGACAGGGAGGGGCTACAATGAGCAGTTCTTC. Its protein product is CASSQRLTGRGYNEQFF.

With respect to this clonotype: At one of its ends the junction is not consistent with the germline gene, which may arise from a read error. The chain joins TRBV9 to TRBJ2-2; a weak D match, TRBD2 (6 bases). CDR3 length equals 16 residues. The germline gives CDR1 SGDLS, CDR2 YYNGEE. CDR3 amino acids: CANSAGLTRGTGELFF. CDR3 nucleotide sequence: TGTGCCAACAGCGCCGGGTTGACTAGGGGCACCGGGGAGCTGTTTTTT.